Below are 30 T cell receptor beta chains sequenced from a single sample in a study of shared clonotypes between healthy human individuals. Cells designated naive CD8 were CD45RO-negative and were positively selected for CCR7, with terminally differentiated effector memory CD45RA+ cells excluded. This table comes from immunoSEQ multiplex PCR, and its TCRdb copy is limited to in-frame clones, with some not included. The table has 1.5 million to 2.5 million clones, roughly 94% seen once; the top ten hold roughly 1%. Material for sequencing was naive CD8+ T cells sorted from blood. These receptors originate from a man between 18 and 35 years old in good health.

The chain joins TRBV7-8 to TRBJ2-1; 12 bases fit TRBD2. Germline V gene data show CDR1 as SGHVS and CDR2 as FQNEAQ. With V trimmed by 1 base and J by 8 bases, 9 bases remained unmatched. CDR3 length: 17 amino acids. The DNA of the CDR3 is TGTGCCAGCAGCTTAGTCCCTAGCGGGAGGGCCCTGGATGAGCAGTTCTTC. Encoded protein: CASSLVPSGRALDEQFF.

For this clone: This CDR3 is also generated by other DNA sequences in the sample. The chain combines TRBV27 with TRBJ1-2; 9 bases fit TRBD1. There are 15 residues in the CDR3. The germline gives CDR1 MNHEY, CDR2 SMNVEV (reference sequence). V was clipped by 5 bases and J by 2 bases; unmatched bases: 6. The CDR3 loop reads CASSLSGTGNYGYTF. The CDR3 DNA follows: TGTGCCAGCAGTCTCTCCGGGACAGGGAACTATGGCTACACCTTC.

V usage is TRBV19 and J usage is TRBJ2-1; maybe TRBD2 (6 bases). Germline V gene sequence: CDR1 LNHDA, CDR2 SQIVND (reference sequence). Trimming removed 3 bases from V and 4 bases from J, with 16 bases in between. The CDR3 contains 16 residues. The DNA for the CDR3 is TGTGCCAGTAGTATTCAAGGGCGGGGAAGGTACAATGAGCAGTTCTTC. Its protein product is CASSIQGRGRYNEQFF.

The chain recombines TRBV29-1 with TRBJ1-2; D is ambiguous. Trimming left V 2 bases short and J 3 bases short, with 13 bases between. The CDR3 is made up of 14 amino acids. Germline CDR1 is SQVTM and CDR2 is ANQGSEA. The CDR3 DNA reads as TGCAGCGTTGAAAAGCAGGCTAAGGACTATGGCTACACCTTC. Protein sequence: CSVEKQAKDYGYTF.

This chain uses TRBV28 with TRBJ1-2; 7 nucleotides line up with TRBD1. The junction had 7 bases not matched to a gene; V was cut back by 4 bases and J by 5 bases. CDR1 is MDHEN and CDR2 is SYDVKM in the germline V gene. This CDR3 has 14 amino acids. CDR3 region: CASSSTQGLYGYTF. As DNA, the CDR3 is TGTGCCAGCAGTTCAACACAGGGGTTATATGGCTACACCTTC.

The V gene is TRBV29-1, the J gene TRBJ2-3; TRBD2 matches at 7 bases. V shed 7 bases, J shed 2 bases, and the junction held 9 bases outside the gene matches. The CDR3 totals 14 residues. Germline V gives CDR1 SQVTM, CDR2 ANQGSEA. CDR3 residues: CSGDTSATTDTQYF. The CDR3 DNA is TGCAGCGGGGATACTAGCGCGACCACAGATACGCAGTATTTT.

The chain is built from TRBV1 and TRBJ2-7; the D call in the table, TRBD2, was not verified against the DNA. TRBV1 constitutes a pseudogene. This CDR3 is 16 amino acids long. The DNA of the CDR3 is TGCACCAGCAGCCAAGAAGGGAGCGGCTCTCCCTACGAGCAGTACTTC. This sequence encodes CTSSQEGSGSPYEQYF.

J is TRBJ2-1 and V is TRBV5-1; 8 bases are shared with TRBD2. J was trimmed by 3 bases and V by 2 bases; bases with no gene match: 4. This CDR3 spans 15 amino acids. Germline V gene data show CDR1 as SGHRS and CDR2 as YFSETQ. The CDR3 is CASSLVAGIYNEQFF. Here the CDR3 DNA reads TGCGCCAGCAGCTTAGTAGCGGGAATCTACAATGAGCAGTTCTTC.

This chain joins TRBV7-9 and TRBJ2-7; possible D gene TRBD2, 5 bases. The V gene's germline CDR1 is SEHNR and CDR2 FQNEAQ (reference sequence). The CDR3 totals 13 residues. Trimming pared 9 bases from V and 5 bases from J, leaving 17 bases between. The CDR3 spells CASLRTPIHEQYF. The DNA for the CDR3 is TGTGCCAGTCTTAGGACTCCTATTCACGAGCAGTACTTC.

V is TRBV4-2 and J is TRBJ2-3; D is uncertain. This CDR3 comprises 15 residues. V lost 0 bases to trimming and J lost 4 bases, with 11 bases between them. From germline, CDR1 is LGHNA and CDR2 YNFKEQ. The CDR3 loop is CASSQDPAPADTQYF. The CDR3 DNA is TGTGCCAGCAGCCAAGATCCTGCCCCGGCAGATACGCAGTATTTT.

J is TRBJ2-5 and V is TRBV6-1; 10 bases map to TRBD2. This CDR3 is built from 14 residues. V lost 1 base, J lost 10 bases, and 6 bases stayed unmatched. Germline V gene lookup returns CDR1 MNHNS and CDR2 SASEGT. The CDR3 sequence: CASSEVLAGGGQYF. DNA for the CDR3: TGTGCCAGCAGTGAAGTGTTAGCGGGGGGTGGCCAGTACTTC.

This clone has a single count. The rearrangement links TRBV28 to TRBJ1-4, with 7 bases aligning to TRBD1. There are 14 residues in the CDR3. Germline CDR1 MDHEN, CDR2 SYDVKM. The ends lost 6 bases at V and 4 bases at J; junction bases unmatched: 5. For the CDR3, the DNA is TGTGCCAGCAGCCCGGGACAGATTAATGAAAAACTGTTTTTT. Translation gives CASSPGQINEKLFF.

The rearrangement uses TRBV13 and TRBJ2-7; tentatively, D is TRBD2 (5 bases). V dropped 5 bases and J dropped 6 bases, with 17 bases sitting between them. The V gene's germline CDR1 is PRHDT and CDR2 FYEKMQ (reference sequence). CDR3 length: 14 residues. CDR3 residues: CASSPTTAVPEQYF. The DNA of the CDR3 is TGTGCCAGCAGCCCGACAACAGCGGTTCCCGAGCAGTACTTC.

The chain recombines TRBV2 with TRBJ1-2, with 8 bases fitting TRBD1. The germline CDR1 and CDR2 sequences are SNHLY and FYNNEI. This CDR3 has 15 residues. V was clipped by 4 bases and J by 4 bases; unmatched bases: 8. CDR3 protein: CASSVTGGLPYGYTF. The CDR3 bases are TGTGCCAGCAGTGTAACAGGGGGACTTCCCTATGGCTACACCTTC.

This chain joins TRBV6-1 and TRBJ1-6; D uncertain. Germline V gene data show CDR1 as MNHNS and CDR2 as SASEGT. V lost 2 bases to trimming and J lost 9 bases, with 11 bases between them. The CDR3 consists of 14 residues. In nucleotides, the CDR3 is TGTGCCAGCAGTGAATCAGCCCCCTCTTCACCCCTCCACTTT. As protein: CASSESAPSSPLHF.

The genes are TRBV7-2 and TRBJ1-1, with D hard to call. Germline CDR1 reads SGHTA; CDR2 reads FQGNSA. V was shortened by 2 bases and J by 5 bases, with 18 bases between the two germline ends. The CDR3 extends over 16 amino acids. The DNA of the CDR3 is TGTGCCAGCAGCTTACACCTCGAAGGGTTGGGGACTGAAGCTTTCTTT. Translated: CASSLHLEGLGTEAFF. The entire variable domain, with the rest obtained from reference TRBV7-2 and TRBJ1-1, is as follows: GAGVSQSPSNKVTEKGKDVELRCDPISGHTALYWYRQSLGQGLEFLIYFQGNSAPDKSGLPSDRFSAERTGGSVSTLTIQRTQQEDSAVYLCASSLHLEGLGTEAFFGQGTRLTVV.

The chain employs TRBV11-2 and TRBJ1-6; D remains ambiguous. The germline V and J ends were trimmed by 5 bases and 0 bases, with 14 bases remaining between them. There are 17 residues in the CDR3. CDR1 and CDR2 from the germline V gene are SGHAT and FQNNGV. CDR3: CASSTPSGSSYNSPLHF. DNA for the CDR3: TGTGCCAGCAGCACCCCCTCCGGGAGCTCCTATAATTCACCCCTCCACTTT.

This rearrangement joins TRBV14 to TRBJ2-1; D unresolved. Germline V lookup: CDR1 SGHDN, CDR2 FVKESK. CDR3 length: 16 residues. The V end lost 1 base, the J end lost 0 bases, and 10 bases lay between the germline ends. The CDR3 loop is CASSQVVPVSYNEQFF. In nucleotides, the CDR3 is TGTGCCAGCAGCCAAGTTGTACCGGTCTCCTACAATGAGCAGTTCTTC. Combining the CDR3 with reference TRBV14 and TRBJ2-1 gives the whole variable domain EAGVTQFPSHSVIEKGQTVTLRCDPISGHDNLYWYRRVMGKEIKFLLHFVKESKQDESGMPNNRFLAERTGGTYSTLKVQPAELEDSGVYFCASSQVVPVSYNEQFFGPGTRLTVL.

The chain combines TRBV5-1 with TRBJ1-2; 7 nucleotides match TRBD1. Germline V gene data show CDR1 as SGHRS and CDR2 as YFSETQ. Trimming took 4 bases from V and 4 from J; bases not matched to a gene: 10. The CDR3 totals 15 residues. CDR3 protein: CASSGGTEEAYGYTF. CDR3 nucleotides: TGCGCCAGCAGCGGGGGGACAGAGGAGGCCTATGGCTACACCTTC.

A single count supports this clone. The chain has TRBV4-2 and TRBJ2-3, with 10 bases identical to TRBD1. CDR1 and CDR2 (germline): LGHNA, YNFKEQ. Trimming took 3 bases from V and 3 from J; bases not matched to a gene: 21. CDR3 length equals 21 residues. The CDR3 sequence: CASSQLTTEETGGFSTDTQYF. The CDR3 DNA sequence: TGTGCCAGCAGCCAGTTGACGACAGAAGAGACAGGGGGCTTCTCTACAGATACGCAGTATTTT.

This chain links TRBV28 with TRBJ2-6; no firm D call. V lost 5 bases, J lost 4 bases, and 9 bases lay in between. The V gene's germline CDR1 is MDHEN and CDR2 SYDVKM. This CDR3 contains 14 residues. Here the CDR3 DNA reads TGTGCCAGCAGTCCCCCCCAAGGGGCCAACGTCCTGACTTTC. Translated: CASSPPQGANVLTF.

The chain couples TRBV4-3 to TRBJ2-1; D is unclear. The CDR3 runs to 15 residues. Germline loops: CDR1 LGHNA, CDR2 YSLEER. Trimming removed 3 bases at V and 1 base at J, with 10 bases between. The CDR3 reads CASSQLRDSYNEQFF. CDR3 nucleotides: TGCGCCAGCAGCCAGTTGCGCGATTCCTACAATGAGCAGTTCTTC.

The chain is built from TRBV30 and TRBJ1-2; maybe TRBD1 (6 bases). Per the germline V gene, CDR1 is GTSNPN and CDR2 is SVGIG (reference sequence). The V and J ends lost 2 bases and 3 bases respectively, with 16 bases between them. The CDR3 spans 15 residues. CDR3 coding DNA: TGTGCCTGGAGTCCCGGCTACAGGGATCACTATGGCTACACCTTC. Protein: CAWSPGYRDHYGYTF.

The chain joins TRBV7-8 to TRBJ2-1; D may be TRBD2 (6 bases). The CDR3 length is 14 residues. Germline values: CDR1 SGHVS, CDR2 FQNEAQ. V was shortened by 1 base and J by 5 bases, with 9 bases between the two germline ends. The chain's CDR3 is CASSLVAGNNEQFF. The CDR3 DNA follows: TGTGCCAGCAGCTTAGTGGCGGGGAACAATGAGCAGTTCTTC. Supplemented by reference TRBV7-8 and TRBJ2-1, the full variable domain reads GAGVSQSPRYKVAKRGQDVALRCDPISGHVSLFWYQQALGQGPEFLTYFQNEAQLDKSGLPSDRFFAERPEGSVSTLKIQRTQQEDSAVYLCASSLVAGNNEQFFGPGTRLTVL.

The V call is TRBV11-1, the J call TRBJ2-7; D is undetermined. The germline V gene encodes CDR1 SGHAT and CDR2 FQDESV (reference sequence). The V end was cut by 4 bases, the J end by 3 bases, with 7 bases between. There are 12 residues in the CDR3. This CDR3 is CASSYQDYEQYF. The CDR3, as DNA: TGTGCCAGCAGCTACCAGGACTACGAGCAGTACTTC.

V usage is TRBV5-6 and J usage is TRBJ2-1, with D hard to call. Per the germline V gene, CDR1 is SGHDT and CDR2 is YYEEEE. V lost 0 bases, J lost 7 bases, and 8 bases lay in between. The CDR3 runs to 13 residues. The CDR3 DNA reads TGTGCCAGCAGCTTGGGGGCTGGGAATGAGCAGTTCTTC. As protein: CASSLGAGNEQFF.

The chain is built from TRBV11-2 and TRBJ1-1; maybe TRBD1 (5 bases). Germline CDR1 and CDR2: SGHAT and FQNNGV. Trimming shortened V by 0 bases and J by 0 bases, and 23 bases separated the two germline ends. The CDR3 spans 20 residues. CDR3 protein: CASSLDVWSPGGGMNTEAFF. In DNA, the CDR3 is TGTGCCAGCAGCTTAGATGTGTGGTCCCCCGGGGGGGGGATGAACACTGAAGCTTTCTTT.

This rearrangement joins TRBV29-1 to TRBJ2-7; 8 nucleotides match TRBD2. The V gene end was trimmed by 4 bases and the J gene end by 7 bases; junction bases not matched to a gene: 15. This CDR3 has 15 amino acids. Per the germline V gene, CDR1 is SQVTM and CDR2 is ANQGSEA. CDR3 protein: CSVGSGGRGLEEQYF. CDR3 DNA: TGCAGCGTTGGCTCGGGGGGGCGCGGTCTTGAGGAGCAGTACTTC.

This chain joins TRBV6-5 and TRBJ2-3; D uncertain. Germline CDR1 is MNHEY and CDR2 is SVGAGI. The V gene lost 4 bases and the J gene lost 4 bases, with 12 bases spanning the gap. The CDR3 runs 14 residues. The CDR3 region has the DNA TGTGCCAGCAGTTTCATTGATGGATCAGATACGCAGTATTTT. This codes for CASSFIDGSDTQYF.

The chain joins TRBV14 to TRBJ1-1; D ambiguous. The CDR3 covers 14 residues. V lost 4 bases and J lost 1, with 10 bases in between. Looked up from germline, CDR1 is SGHDN and CDR2 is FVKESK. For the CDR3, the DNA is TGTGCCAGCAGCCTTAAAAAGGGGAACACTGAAGCTTTCTTT. Amino acid sequence: CASSLKKGNTEAFF.